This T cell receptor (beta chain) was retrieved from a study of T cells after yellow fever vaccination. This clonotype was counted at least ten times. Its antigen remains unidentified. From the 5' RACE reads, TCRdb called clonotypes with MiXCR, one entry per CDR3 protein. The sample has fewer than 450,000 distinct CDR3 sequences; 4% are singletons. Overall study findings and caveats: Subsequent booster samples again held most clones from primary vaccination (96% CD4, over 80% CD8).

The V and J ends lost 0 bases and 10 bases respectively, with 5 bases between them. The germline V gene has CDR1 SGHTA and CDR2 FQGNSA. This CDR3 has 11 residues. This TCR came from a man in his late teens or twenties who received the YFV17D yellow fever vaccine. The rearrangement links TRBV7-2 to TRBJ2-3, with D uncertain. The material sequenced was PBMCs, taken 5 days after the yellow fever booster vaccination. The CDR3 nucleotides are TGTGCCAGCAGCTTAGCGGTGCCGCAGTATTTT. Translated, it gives CASSLAVPQYF.